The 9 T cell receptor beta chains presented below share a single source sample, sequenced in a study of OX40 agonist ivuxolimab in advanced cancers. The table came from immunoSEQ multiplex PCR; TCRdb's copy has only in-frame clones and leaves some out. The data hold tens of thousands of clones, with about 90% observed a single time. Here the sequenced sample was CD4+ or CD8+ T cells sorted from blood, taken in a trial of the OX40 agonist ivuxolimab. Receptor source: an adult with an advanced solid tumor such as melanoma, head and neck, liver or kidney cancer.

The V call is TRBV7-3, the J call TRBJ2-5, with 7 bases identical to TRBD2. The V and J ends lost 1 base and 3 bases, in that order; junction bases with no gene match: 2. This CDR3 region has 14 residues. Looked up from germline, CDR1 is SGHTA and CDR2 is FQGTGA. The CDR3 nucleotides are TGTGCCAGCAGCTTAAATGCGGGGGAAGAGACCCAGTACTTC. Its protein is CASSLNAGEETQYF.

CDR3 loop: CASSKTLATNEKLFF. CDR3 sequence (DNA): TGTGCCAGCAGCAAAACACTTGCAACTAATGAAAAACTGTTTTTT. The chain has TRBV7-8 and TRBJ1-4; D unresolved. V was trimmed by 5 bases and J by 0 bases, leaving 10 bases between them. This CDR3 has 15 residues. CDR1 and CDR2 from the germline V gene are SGHVS and FQNEAQ.

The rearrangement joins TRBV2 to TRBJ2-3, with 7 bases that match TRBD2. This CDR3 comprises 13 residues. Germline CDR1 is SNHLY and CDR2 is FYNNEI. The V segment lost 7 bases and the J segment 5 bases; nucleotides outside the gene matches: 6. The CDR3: CASISGIGDTQYF. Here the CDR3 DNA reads TGTGCCAGCATCAGCGGGATCGGAGATACGCAGTATTTT.

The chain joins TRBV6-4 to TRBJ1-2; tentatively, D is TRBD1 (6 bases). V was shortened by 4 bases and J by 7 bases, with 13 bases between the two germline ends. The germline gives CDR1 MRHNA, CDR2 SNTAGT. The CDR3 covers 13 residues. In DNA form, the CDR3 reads TGTGCCAGCAGTGTGACACAGGGAGCTGGCTACACCTTC. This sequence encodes CASSVTQGAGYTF.

Here the CDR3 DNA reads TGTGCCTGGAGTGTAGGGGACGAGCAGTACTTC. Protein: CAWSVGDEQYF. V gene TRBV30 combines with J gene TRBJ2-7; TRBD1 is a possible D gene (5 bases). In germline, CDR1 is GTSNPN, CDR2 SVGIG (reference sequence). The V gene lost 0 bases and the J gene lost 5 bases, with 5 bases spanning the gap. The CDR3 loop spans 11 amino acids.

The CDR3 DNA follows: TGTGCCAGCAGTGCCCGGAGGACAGATACGCAGTATTTT. It encodes CASSARRTDTQYF. V is TRBV6-1 and J is TRBJ2-3; D is possibly TRBD2 (5 bases). CDR3 length equals 13 residues. V lost 4 bases, J lost 3 bases, and 8 bases lay in between. Germline assignment: CDR1 MNHNS and CDR2 SASEGT.

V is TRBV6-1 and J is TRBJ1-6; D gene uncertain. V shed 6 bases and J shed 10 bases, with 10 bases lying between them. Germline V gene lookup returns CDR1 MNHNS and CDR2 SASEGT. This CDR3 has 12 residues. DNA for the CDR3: TGTGCCAGCAGGAGGGATGAATCACCCCTCCACTTT. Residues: CASRRDESPLHF.

CDR3 residues: CASSKGERGVYNEQFF. The CDR3 nucleotides are TGTGCCAGCAGCAAAGGGGAGCGAGGAGTCTACAATGAGCAGTTCTTC. The gene calls are TRBV21-1 and TRBJ2-1; the table's D call TRBD2 went unverified against the DNA. TRBV21-1 represents a pseudogene. CDR3 size: 16 residues.

The CDR3 DNA is TGTGCCAGCAGTTACTTACTAGCGGGGAGCACAGATACGCAGTATTTT. Translated, it gives CASSYLLAGSTDTQYF. This sequence joins TRBV6-5 and TRBJ2-3, with 10 nucleotides matching TRBD2. The CDR3 is 16 residues long. The V and J ends lost 1 base and 0 bases, in that order; junction bases with no gene match: 1. The V gene's germline CDR1 is MNHEY and CDR2 SVGAGI.